Listed below are T cell receptor beta chains from one sample, sequenced in a study of blood T cell repertoires in COVID-19. TCRdb's table, derived via immunoSEQ multiplex PCR, lists solely in-frame clones and lacks some. This sample has about 98,000 clones, with about nine tenths found just once. Sequenced material: peripheral blood. Every receptor here comes from a woman aged 45-65 years with COVID-19, enrolled during active disease. The CDR3 runs from the conserved cysteine through the conserved F or W. D genes are given only for firm matches. Size values are once, few and many counts, or a class for expanded clones, and some rows have none.

d_call,j_call,clone_size,v_call,cdr3_nt,cdr3_aa
TRBD2,TRBJ2-3,once,TRBV12-5,TGTGCTAGTGGTTTGGCAGCGGGGGGGCCTTTGACGCAGTATTTT,CASGLAAGGPLTQYF
-,TRBJ2-7,once,TRBV7-2,TGTGCCAGCAGCGAGACACCGTTGGGGCAGTACTTC,CASSETPLGQYF
TRBD2,TRBJ2-3,-,TRBV3-1/TRBV3-2,TGTGCCAGCAGCCAAGATCGGGGTAGCGGGGGGGCTAGGACAGATACGCAGTATTTT,CASSQDRGSGGARTDTQYF
TRBD2,TRBJ2-5,-,TRBV6-4,TGTGCCAGCAGTGAGGATGGAGGGAGGGCGGAGACCCAGTACTTC,CASSEDGGRAETQYF
-,TRBJ2-5,-,TRBV10-3,TGTGCCACGCGTGGGGCTGCCTCCCAAGAGACCCAGTACTTC,CATRGAASQETQYF
-,TRBJ1-5,once,TRBV30,TGTGCCTGGAGTGTAACGGGGGGAGCCCAGCCCCAGCATTTT,CAWSVTGGAQPQHF
-,TRBJ2-3,-,TRBV12-2,TGTGCAAGTCGCCCCGGGACTAGCCCTAGCACAGATACGCAGTATTTT,CASRPGTSPSTDTQYF
TRBD2,TRBJ2-1,once,TRBV27,TGTGCCAGCAGGGCGGGGGGGCCCTACAATGAGCAGTTCTTC,CASRAGGPYNEQFF
-,TRBJ1-1,-,TRBV7-8,TGTGCCAGCAGCTTAGGTACAGGGAACACTGAAGCTTTCTTT,CASSLGTGNTEAFF
TRBD2,TRBJ2-3,-,TRBV6-2/TRBV6-3,TGTGCCAGCAGTTACGGAGCGGGAGGCACAGATACGCAGTATTTT,CASSYGAGGTDTQYF
TRBD2,TRBJ2-1,-,TRBV11-2,TGTGCCAGCAGCTTAGTAGCGGGGATAGACAATGAGCAGTTCTTC,CASSLVAGIDNEQFF
-,TRBJ1-5,few,TRBV24-1,TGTGCCACCAGTGATTTTAGTAGCAATCAGCCCCAGCATTTT,CATSDFSSNQPQHF
-,TRBJ2-1,-,TRBV6-5,TGTGCCTTCCGACATGACTCCTACAATGAGCAGTTCTTC,CAFRHDSYNEQFF
TRBD1,TRBJ2-3,-,TRBV2,TGTGCCAGCAGTCCGGGACAGGGGTTGGATACGCAGTATTTT,CASSPGQGLDTQYF
-,TRBJ2-7,-,TRBV19,TGTGCCAGTACCCGGACCGGGGTAGATTACGAGCAGTACTTC,CASTRTGVDYEQYF
TRBD1,TRBJ2-7,-,TRBV19,TGTGCCAGTAGTCTCGGACAGGGGGCGCGGGCCTACGAGCAGTACTTC,CASSLGQGARAYEQYF
TRBD2,TRBJ2-1,-,TRBV28,TGTGCCAGCACACGCGGGGGTTCCTACAATGAGCAGTTCTTC,CASTRGGSYNEQFF
-,TRBJ2-7,-,TRBV7-2,TGTGCCAGCAGCCCCCGACAGGTGACCTACGAGCAGTACTTC,CASSPRQVTYEQYF
-,TRBJ1-2,-,TRBV7-9,TGTGCCAGCAGCTTAACAGATAACTATGGCTACACCTTC,CASSLTDNYGYTF
TRBD1,TRBJ2-7,-,TRBV30,TGTGCCTGGAGTGTAGGGACAGGGATCTCCTACGAGCAGTACTTC,CAWSVGTGISYEQYF
-,TRBJ1-2,few,TRBV2,TGTGCCAGCAGTGAGGCAGTTACAAACTATGGCTACACCTTC,CASSEAVTNYGYTF
-,TRBJ2-7,once,TRBV9,TGTGCCAGCAGCGTAGAGGGAGTGCCCTCCTACGAGCAGTACTTC,CASSVEGVPSYEQYF
-,TRBJ1-6,-,TRBV7-3,TGTGCCAGCAGCTTAACGGCCTCCGGAACGGGCTATAATTCACCCCTCCACTTT,CASSLTASGTGYNSPLHF
-,TRBJ2-5,-,TRBV7-7,TGTGCTAGCAGTCGGACTCCCCGAGAGACCCAGTACTTC,CASSRTPRETQYF
TRBD2,TRBJ2-1,-,TRBV28,TGTGCCAGCAGCTTTTCCCCCCTCCAGCGGGGGGAGACGGATGAGCAGTTCTTC,CASSFSPLQRGETDEQFF
-,TRBJ2-7,-,TRBV27,TGTGCCAGCAGTTTAAGCGCCGGGGGGCACGAGCAGTACTTC,CASSLSAGGHEQYF
-,TRBJ2-5,-,TRBV27,TGTGCCAGCAGTTGGGGCCAACAAGAGACCCAGTACTTC,CASSWGQQETQYF
TRBD2,TRBJ2-3,-,TRBV2,TGTGCCAGCAGTACCAGCGGGGGGTCTACAGATACGCAGTATTTT,CASSTSGGSTDTQYF
-,TRBJ2-1,-,TRBV7-2,TGTGCCAGCAGCTCCGTGCCAATTAGTGGTCCTATCTACAATGAGCAGTTCTTC,CASSSVPISGPIYNEQFF
-,TRBJ1-1,-,TRBV5-1,TGCGCCAGCAGCTTGTTGTCAGGGGAGAACACTGAAGCTTTCTTT,CASSLLSGENTEAFF
-,TRBJ1-3,-,TRBV19,TGTGCCAGTAGTATAGAACAGCCTATCTCTGGAAACACCATATATTTT,CASSIEQPISGNTIYF
-,TRBJ2-1,-,TRBV6-5,TGTGCCAGCAGTTATCTCCAGGGGCCCTATGAGCAGTTCTTC,CASSYLQGPYEQFF
-,TRBJ1-4,once,TRBV5-6,TGTGCCAGCAGCTTCCCGGGAACTAATGAAAAACTGTTTTTT,CASSFPGTNEKLFF
TRBD2,TRBJ2-7,once,TRBV7-9,TGTGCCAGCAGCGCCCGACTAGCGGGGGCGTTCTACGAGCAGTACTTC,CASSARLAGAFYEQYF
-,TRBJ2-2,once,TRBV20-1,TGCAGTGCTAGTGGGCGGGCGAACACCGGGGAGCTGTTTTTT,CSASGRANTGELFF
-,TRBJ1-1,few,TRBV11-2,TGTGCCAGCAGCTTGACAACTCAGAACACTGAAGCTTTCTTT,CASSLTTQNTEAFF
-,TRBJ2-1,-,TRBV7-9,TGTGCCAGCACCCTAGAGGACATTCCGAGTTTCTACAATGAGCAGTTCTTC,CASTLEDIPSFYNEQFF
-,TRBJ1-1,-,TRBV7-2,TGTGCCAGCAGCTTAGCCGCAGTGAACACTGAAGCTTTCTTT,CASSLAAVNTEAFF